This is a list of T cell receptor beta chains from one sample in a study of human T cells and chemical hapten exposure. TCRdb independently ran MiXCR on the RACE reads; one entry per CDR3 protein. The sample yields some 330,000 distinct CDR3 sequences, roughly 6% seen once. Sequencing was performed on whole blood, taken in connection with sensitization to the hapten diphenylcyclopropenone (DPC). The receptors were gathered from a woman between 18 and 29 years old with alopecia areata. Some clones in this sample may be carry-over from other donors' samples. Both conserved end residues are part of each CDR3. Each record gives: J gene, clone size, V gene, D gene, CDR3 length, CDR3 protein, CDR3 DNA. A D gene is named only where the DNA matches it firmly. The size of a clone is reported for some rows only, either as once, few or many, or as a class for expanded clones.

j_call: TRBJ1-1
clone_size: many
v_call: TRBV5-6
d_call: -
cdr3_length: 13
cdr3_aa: CASSQVGATEAFF
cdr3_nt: TGTGCCAGCAGCCAGGTCGGGGCCACTGAAGCTTTCTTT

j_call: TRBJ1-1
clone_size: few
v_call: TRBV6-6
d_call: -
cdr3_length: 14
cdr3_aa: CASRKGTGNTEAFF
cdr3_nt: TGTGCCAGCAGAAAAGGGACGGGGAACACTGAAGCTTTCTTT

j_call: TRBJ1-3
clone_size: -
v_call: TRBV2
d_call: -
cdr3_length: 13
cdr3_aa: CASAGDLGNTIYF
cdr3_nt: TGTGCCAGCGCAGGGGATCTCGGAAACACCATATATTTT

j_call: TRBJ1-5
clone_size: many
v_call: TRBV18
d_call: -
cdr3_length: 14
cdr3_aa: CASSPAPRGQPQHF
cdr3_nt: TGTGCCAGCTCACCGGCTCCCAGAGGGCAGCCCCAGCATTTT

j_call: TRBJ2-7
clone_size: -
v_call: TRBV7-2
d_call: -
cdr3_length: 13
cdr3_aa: CASSPQLRLEQYF
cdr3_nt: TGTGCCAGCAGCCCACAATTGAGGCTCGAGCAGTACTTC

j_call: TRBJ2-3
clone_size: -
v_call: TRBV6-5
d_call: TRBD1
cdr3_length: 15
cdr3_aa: CASSGPGQGADTQYF
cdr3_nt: TGTGCCAGCAGTGGGCCGGGACAGGGGGCAGATACGCAGTATTTT

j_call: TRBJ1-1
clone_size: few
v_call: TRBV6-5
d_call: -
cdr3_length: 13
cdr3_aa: CASSYGRGSEAFF
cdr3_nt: TGTGCCAGCAGTTATGGCAGGGGTTCTGAAGCTTTCTTT

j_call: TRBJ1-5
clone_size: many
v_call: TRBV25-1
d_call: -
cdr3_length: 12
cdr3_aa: CASSAGHQPQHF
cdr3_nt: TGTGCCAGCAGTGCAGGGCACCAGCCCCAGCATTTT

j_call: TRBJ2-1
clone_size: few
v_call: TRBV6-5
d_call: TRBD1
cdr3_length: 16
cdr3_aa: CASSLRVGQGTYEQFF
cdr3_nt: TGTGCCAGCAGTCTACGAGTGGGACAGGGAACGTATGAGCAGTTCTTC

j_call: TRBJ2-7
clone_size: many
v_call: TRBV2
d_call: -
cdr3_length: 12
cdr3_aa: CASSESVDEQYF
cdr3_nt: TGTGCCAGCAGTGAGAGTGTCGACGAGCAGTACTTC